This T cell receptor (beta chain) was observed in a study of CD8 T cells in ankylosing spondylitis. CDR3 length equals 14 residues. The V end was cut by 3 bases, the J end by 7 bases, with 12 bases between. Making the TCR beta libraries involved quantitative 5'-RACE with molecular barcodes. MiXCR was run by TCRdb on the 5' RACE reads, yielding one entry per CDR3 protein. Of some 800,000 distinct CDR3 sequences in the sample, over 9.5% were seen once. Ten or more counts support this clonotype. What it binds is unknown. Study observations and caveats: Seven to nine highly homologous variants formed a TCR beta motif that appeared characteristic of ankylosing spondylitis blood. Certain motif variants had earlier appeared in reactive arthritis synovial fluid and blood. Researchers reportedly found disease-linked clones significantly enriched in matched ankylosing spondylitis synovial fluid. A CD8+ phenotype characterized the disease-linked clones, which were relatively rare in peripheral blood.

V and J are TRBV12-3 or TRBV12-4 and TRBJ2-2, with D possibly being TRBD2 (5 bases). Specimen: blood, either unsorted or a sorted T cell fraction (not recorded which). This clonotype was sampled from a male donor with ankylosing spondylitis. The CDR3 DNA sequence: TGTGCCAGCAGTTTCCCGAGAGGGAGCGGGGAGCTGTTTTTT. Its protein is CASSFPRGSGELFF.